This paragraph covers one TCR beta chain sequence. Its specificity is unknown. V lost 4 bases, J lost 8 bases, and 9 bases stayed unmatched. Germline V lookup: CDR1 MNHNS, CDR2 SASEGT. This CDR3 comprises 17 residues. The PCR ran on 60 Vbeta and 13 Jbeta primers. Here immunoSEQ multiplex PCR was the method, and the copy in TCRdb shows in-frame clones only, minus some. The table has more than 90,000 clones, 60% to 80% seen once. This entry is derived from a study of cytomegalovirus exposure and HLA in healthy donors. Findings of the study overall: Across donors, sequencing depth was assumed by presence/absence analyses to be roughly uniform. Among immune exposure information, only CMV serostatus was available. Earlier results showed most TCR beta V segments being productive about 87% or about 30% of the time.

Each donor was healthy, and each was a bone marrow donor. V usage is TRBV6-1 and J usage is TRBJ2-1, with 15 bases aligning to TRBD2. The sample comprised PBMCs. This clonotype originated in a man aged 50-59 years in good health and CMV-seropositive. The CDR3, as DNA: TGTGCCAGCAGTGGGACTAGCGGGAGGGCCATTGTAGATGAGCAGTTCTTC. This encodes CASSGTSGRAIVDEQFF.